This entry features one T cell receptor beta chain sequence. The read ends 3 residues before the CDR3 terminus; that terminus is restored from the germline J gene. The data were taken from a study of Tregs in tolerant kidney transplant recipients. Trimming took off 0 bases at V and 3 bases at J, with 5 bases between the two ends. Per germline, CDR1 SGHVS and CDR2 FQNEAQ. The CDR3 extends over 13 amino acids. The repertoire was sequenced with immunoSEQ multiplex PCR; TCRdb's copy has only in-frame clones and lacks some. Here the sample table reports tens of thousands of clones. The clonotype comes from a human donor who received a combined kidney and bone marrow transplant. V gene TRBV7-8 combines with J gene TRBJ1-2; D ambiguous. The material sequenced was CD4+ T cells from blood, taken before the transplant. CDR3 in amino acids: CASSLAGDYGYTF. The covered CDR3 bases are TGTGCCAGCAGCTTAGCCGGGGACTATGGC. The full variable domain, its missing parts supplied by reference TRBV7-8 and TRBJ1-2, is GAGVSQSPRYKVAKRGQDVALRCDPISGHVSLFWYQQALGQGPEFLTYFQNEAQLDKSGLPSDRFFAERPEGSVSTLKIQRTQQEDSAVYLCASSLAGDYGYTFGSGTRLTVV.